The 25 T cell receptor beta chains reported below all come from one sample, sequenced in a study of cytomegalovirus exposure and HLA in healthy donors listed by TCRdb under 2017. The receptor library was made with the immunoSEQ multiplex PCR assay. For the multiplex PCR, a mixture combining 60 forward primers for TCR Vbeta segments and 13 reverse primers for TCR Jbeta segments was used. TCRdb's version of the immuneACCESS table is confined to in-frame rearrangements and falls short of the full clone set. An unresolved V gene accounts for under half of the shortfall where checked; the remainder is of unknown origin. Across this sample there are 99,000 or so clones, with around 79% seen only once. Roughly 5.9% of the sample belongs to the ten largest clones. What was sequenced was PBMCs. The receptors were sampled from a man between 60 and 75 years old in good health and CMV-seropositive.

To note about this clone: The junction departs from germline at one end; a sequencing error may be responsible. J is TRBJ2-3 and V is TRBV7-2; D is undetermined. The CDR3 totals 12 residues. Per the germline V gene, CDR1 is SGHTA and CDR2 is FQGNSA. CDR3 region: CANSPSQARQYF. The CDR3 DNA is TGTGCCAACAGCCCAAGTCAGGCAAGGCAGTATTTT.

The DNA for the CDR3 is TGTGCCAGCAGCCTCCTGATTACAGACACTGAAGCTTTCTTT. Protein sequence: CASSLLITDTEAFF. The chain links TRBV11-2 to TRBJ1-1, with no clear D. Germline-derived CDR1 and CDR2 are SGHAT and FQNNGV. The V and J ends lost 5 bases and 3 bases respectively, with 13 bases between them. The CDR3 spans 14 residues.

In this sample, this clone turned up once. The same CDR3 also results from other DNA sequences found in this sample. The chain recombines TRBV14 with TRBJ2-5, with no clear D. The CDR3 runs to 12 residues. From germline, CDR1 is SGHDN and CDR2 FVKESK. Trimming removed 4 bases from V and 4 bases from J, with 7 bases in between. The CDR3, as DNA: TGTGCCAGCAGCCCGCCGGGAGAGACCCAGTACTTC. It translates to CASSPPGETQYF.

The rearrangement uses TRBV6-6 and TRBJ2-2, with D perhaps TRBD2 (5 bases). Deletions cut 4 bases from V and 8 bases from J, with 11 bases between. Germline values: CDR1 MNHNY, CDR2 SVGAGI (reference sequence). The CDR3 is 13 residues long. The CDR3 DNA follows: TGTGCCAGCAGTTCGGGGTCCCAGGGGGAGCTGTTTTTT. It encodes CASSSGSQGELFF.

This clone was counted between two and nine times. This chain connects TRBV4-3 to TRBJ1-4, with 10 nucleotides matching TRBD1. J gave up 7 bases and V 0 bases, and 2 bases lay outside the gene matches. In germline, CDR1 is LGHNA, CDR2 YSLEER. This CDR3 is built from 15 residues. As DNA, the CDR3 is TGCGCCAGCAGCCAAGAGGGACAGGGGTTTGAAAAACTGTTTTTT. Protein sequence: CASSQEGQGFEKLFF.

The chain has TRBV4-2 and TRBJ2-5, with 9 bases fitting TRBD1. The CDR3 has 15 residues. The germline V gene encodes CDR1 LGHNA and CDR2 YNFKEQ. V was clipped by 4 bases and J by 2 bases; unmatched bases: 5. The DNA for the CDR3 is TGTGCCAGCAGCCTGACAGGGGGGAGACAAGAGACCCAGTACTTC. Residues: CASSLTGGRQETQYF.

This clone appeared once. The chain joins TRBV2 to TRBJ2-5; D perhaps matches TRBD1 (5 bases). V was clipped by 6 bases and J by 0 bases, with 11 bases between them. The CDR3 contains 14 residues. From germline, CDR1 is SNHLY and CDR2 FYNNEI. CDR3 region: CASSRDSNQETQYF. The CDR3 DNA follows: TGTGCCAGCAGCAGAGACAGTAACCAAGAGACCCAGTACTTC.

The chain links TRBV7-9 to TRBJ1-1; D remains unclear. The germline CDR1 and CDR2 sequences are SEHNR and FQNEAQ (reference sequence). Deletions cut 1 base from V and 3 bases from J, with 9 bases between. CDR3 size: 14 residues. CDR3 loop: CASSLDSAHTEAFF. The CDR3 nucleotides are TGTGCCAGCAGCTTAGATTCAGCGCACACTGAAGCTTTCTTT.

This chain links TRBV6-5 with TRBJ2-3; 7 bases are a match to TRBD1. V gave up 6 bases and J gave up 1 base; unmatched junction bases: 7. The CDR3 length is 15 residues. Germline V lookup: CDR1 MNHEY, CDR2 SVGAGI. The CDR3 DNA sequence: TGTGCCAGCAGCGCGACAGGGACCCGCACAGATACGCAGTATTTT. It codes for CASSATGTRTDTQYF.

A remark on this clone: One end of the junction fails to match germline, which may point to a read error. The CDR3 loop reads CSSSPRGGELYEQYF. CDR3 sequence (DNA): TGTTCCAGCAGCCCCCGGGGGGGGGAGCTCTACGAGCAGTACTTC. The chain has TRBV7-9 and TRBJ2-7; 8 nucleotides match TRBD2. Per the germline V gene, CDR1 is SEHNR and CDR2 is FQNEAQ (reference sequence). The CDR3 has 15 amino acids.

Many counts were recorded for this clone. The chain employs TRBV7-9 and TRBJ2-2, with 7 nucleotides matching TRBD2. CDR3 length: 15 amino acids. Trimming took 4 bases from V and 5 from J; bases not matched to a gene: 7. Germline V gene data show CDR1 as SEHNR and CDR2 as FQNEAQ (reference sequence). CDR3 residues: CASSWGLSGTGELFF. Here the CDR3 DNA reads TGTGCCAGCAGCTGGGGACTATCCGGTACCGGGGAGCTGTTTTTT.

This clone was picked up a small number of times. V is TRBV6-6 and J is TRBJ2-3, with unresolved D. Trimming left V 6 bases short and J 6 bases short, with 7 bases between. From germline, CDR1 is MNHNY and CDR2 SVGAGI (reference sequence). CDR3 length: 11 amino acids. Here the CDR3 DNA reads TGTGCCAGCAGCTCCCAGGATACGCAGTATTTT. This sequence encodes CASSSQDTQYF.

The chain couples TRBV7-2 to TRBJ2-7; 8 bases map to TRBD1. From germline, CDR1 is SGHTA and CDR2 FQGNSA. The CDR3 loop spans 16 amino acids. Trimming at V came to 1 base and at J to 9 bases, leaving 14 bases not matched to a gene. The CDR3 region is CASSLVRTGRSMGQYF. The CDR3 DNA reads as TGTGCCAGCAGCTTAGTTCGGACAGGGCGTTCGATGGGGCAGTACTTC.

The gene calls are TRBV5-1 and TRBJ1-5; possible D gene TRBD1, 6 bases. The CDR3 has 15 amino acids. In germline, CDR1 is SGHRS, CDR2 YFSETQ. V lost 3 bases and J 2 bases, leaving 12 bases between the germline ends. CDR3 loop: CASSSTGLGNQPQHF. CDR3 bases: TGCGCCAGCAGCTCCACAGGGTTGGGCAATCAGCCCCAGCATTTT. The full variable domain, completed using reference TRBV5-1 and TRBJ1-5, is KAGVTQTPRYLIKTRGQQVTLSCSPISGHRSVSWYQQTPGQGLQFLFEYFSETQRNKGNFPGRFSGRQFSNSRSEMNVSTLELGDSALYLCASSSTGLGNQPQHFGDGTRLSIL.

J is TRBJ2-7 and V is TRBV27, with 10 bases identical to TRBD2. Germline CDR1 is MNHEY and CDR2 is SMNVEV (reference sequence). This CDR3 region has 14 residues. J lost 3 bases, V lost 8 bases, and 7 bases had no gene match. CDR3 protein: CASRERGGGYEQYF. The CDR3 bases are TGTGCCAGCCGCGAGCGGGGGGGCGGCTACGAGCAGTACTTC.

This chain links TRBV6-6 with TRBJ2-3, with 12 bases that match TRBD1. CDR1 is MNHNY, CDR2 SVGAGI, per germline (reference sequence). V dropped 5 bases and J dropped 5; count of bases not matched to a gene: 5. The CDR3 is made up of 15 amino acids. CDR3 sequence reads: CASSPGQGALDTQYF. DNA for the CDR3: TGTGCCAGCAGTCCGGGACAGGGGGCTCTAGATACGCAGTATTTT.

J is TRBJ2-3 and V is TRBV11-3; 8 nucleotides align to TRBD1. The junction had 6 bases not matched to a gene; V was cut back by 1 base and J by 3 bases. This CDR3 has 16 amino acids. CDR1 and CDR2 (germline): SGHNT, YENEEA. CDR3 amino acids: CASSLGAGGVTDTQYF. The CDR3 bases are TGTGCCAGCAGCTTAGGGGCAGGGGGCGTAACAGATACGCAGTATTTT.

This clone has a handful of counts. The rearrangement links TRBV5-1 to TRBJ2-6; 9 nucleotides line up with TRBD1. CDR1 is SGHRS, CDR2 YFSETQ, per germline. The junction had 10 bases not matched to a gene; V was cut back by 4 bases and J by 2 bases. This CDR3 is 18 amino acids long. The CDR3 bases are TGCGCCAGCAGCACAAGGGACAGGGTAGGGGCTGGGGCCAACGTCCTGACTTTC. Its protein product is CASSTRDRVGAGANVLTF.

Concerning this clone: Additional DNA sequences in this sample encode the identical CDR3. This chain uses TRBV6-5 with TRBJ1-2, with TRBD1 as a possible D gene (5 bases). Deletions cut 0 bases from V and 6 bases from J, with 11 bases between. Germline CDR1 and CDR2: MNHEY and SVGAGI. The CDR3 loop spans 14 amino acids. The CDR3 reads CASSYSAGTHGYTF. CDR3 bases: TGTGCCAGCAGTTACTCGGCGGGGACCCATGGCTACACCTTC.

The chain carries TRBV7-9 and TRBJ2-5; 10 nucleotides agree with TRBD2. The length of the CDR3 is 16 residues. Germline CDR1 reads SEHNR; CDR2 reads FQNEAQ (reference sequence). V lost 6 bases, J lost 1 base, and 8 bases stayed unmatched. As DNA, the CDR3 is TGTGCCAGCAGTCGTCTAGCGGGGGACCTCCAAGAGACCCAGTACTTC. This codes for CASSRLAGDLQETQYF. The whole variable domain, filled in from reference TRBV7-9 and TRBJ2-5, reads DTGVSQNPRHKITKRGQNVTFRCDPISEHNRLYWYRQTLGQGPEFLTYFQNEAQLEKSRLLSDRFSAERPKGSFSTLEIQRTEQGDSAMYLCASSRLAGDLQETQYFGPGTRLLVL.

The chain couples TRBV19 to TRBJ2-3, with 8 bases aligning to TRBD2. The CDR3 sequence is 16 residues long. V shed 4 bases and J 2 bases; nucleotides not matched to a gene: 8. Germline CDR1 is LNHDA and CDR2 is SQIVND (reference sequence). The CDR3 DNA reads as TGTGCCAGTAGTACCCTAGCGGGTGCGTCCACAGATACGCAGTATTTT. Translated: CASSTLAGASTDTQYF.

V and J are TRBV9 and TRBJ2-1; 11 positions agree with TRBD2. V lost 3 bases to trimming and J lost 2 bases; unmatched junction nucleotides: 13. The CDR3 spans 19 residues. Germline-derived CDR1 and CDR2 are SGDLS and YYNGEE. This CDR3 reads CASSAGGTSGARTYNEQFF. In DNA, the CDR3 is TGTGCCAGCAGCGCGGGAGGGACTAGCGGTGCCCGGACCTACAATGAGCAGTTCTTC. The full variable domain, completed using reference TRBV9 and TRBJ2-1, is DSGVTQTPKHLITATGQRVTLRCSPRSGDLSVYWYQQSLDQGLQFLIQYYNGEERAKGNILERFSAQQFPDLHSELNLSSLELGDSALYFCASSAGGTSGARTYNEQFFGPGTRLTVL.

This clone was recorded only once. The V call is TRBV27, the J call TRBJ2-1, with 10 positions matching TRBD2. Per the germline V gene, CDR1 is MNHEY and CDR2 is SMNVEV (reference sequence). The CDR3 loop spans 14 amino acids. With 7 bases clipped from V and 5 bases from J, the junction kept 5 bases outside the gene matches. The CDR3 reads CASIGLAVNNEQFF. CDR3 coding DNA: TGTGCCAGCATTGGACTAGCGGTAAACAATGAGCAGTTCTTC.

Many counts were recorded for this clone. The chain uses TRBV4-2 and TRBJ1-6, with 9 bases that match TRBD1. V dropped 0 bases and J dropped 7; count of bases not matched to a gene: 4. This CDR3 contains 16 residues. The germline gives CDR1 LGHNA, CDR2 YNFKEQ. This CDR3 reads CASSQEGGTGNSPLHF. The CDR3 DNA is TGTGCCAGCAGCCAAGAAGGAGGGACAGGGAATTCACCCCTCCACTTT.

This chain links TRBV5-6 with TRBJ2-7, with 8 bases aligning to TRBD1. Germline lookup yields CDR1 SGHDT and CDR2 YYEEEE. The J segment lost 6 bases and the V segment lost 0 bases, leaving 2 bases of the junction unmatched. CDR3 length: 13 amino acids. The CDR3 protein is CASSLGQGREQYF. The CDR3 DNA is TGTGCCAGCAGCTTGGGACAGGGGCGCGAGCAGTACTTC.